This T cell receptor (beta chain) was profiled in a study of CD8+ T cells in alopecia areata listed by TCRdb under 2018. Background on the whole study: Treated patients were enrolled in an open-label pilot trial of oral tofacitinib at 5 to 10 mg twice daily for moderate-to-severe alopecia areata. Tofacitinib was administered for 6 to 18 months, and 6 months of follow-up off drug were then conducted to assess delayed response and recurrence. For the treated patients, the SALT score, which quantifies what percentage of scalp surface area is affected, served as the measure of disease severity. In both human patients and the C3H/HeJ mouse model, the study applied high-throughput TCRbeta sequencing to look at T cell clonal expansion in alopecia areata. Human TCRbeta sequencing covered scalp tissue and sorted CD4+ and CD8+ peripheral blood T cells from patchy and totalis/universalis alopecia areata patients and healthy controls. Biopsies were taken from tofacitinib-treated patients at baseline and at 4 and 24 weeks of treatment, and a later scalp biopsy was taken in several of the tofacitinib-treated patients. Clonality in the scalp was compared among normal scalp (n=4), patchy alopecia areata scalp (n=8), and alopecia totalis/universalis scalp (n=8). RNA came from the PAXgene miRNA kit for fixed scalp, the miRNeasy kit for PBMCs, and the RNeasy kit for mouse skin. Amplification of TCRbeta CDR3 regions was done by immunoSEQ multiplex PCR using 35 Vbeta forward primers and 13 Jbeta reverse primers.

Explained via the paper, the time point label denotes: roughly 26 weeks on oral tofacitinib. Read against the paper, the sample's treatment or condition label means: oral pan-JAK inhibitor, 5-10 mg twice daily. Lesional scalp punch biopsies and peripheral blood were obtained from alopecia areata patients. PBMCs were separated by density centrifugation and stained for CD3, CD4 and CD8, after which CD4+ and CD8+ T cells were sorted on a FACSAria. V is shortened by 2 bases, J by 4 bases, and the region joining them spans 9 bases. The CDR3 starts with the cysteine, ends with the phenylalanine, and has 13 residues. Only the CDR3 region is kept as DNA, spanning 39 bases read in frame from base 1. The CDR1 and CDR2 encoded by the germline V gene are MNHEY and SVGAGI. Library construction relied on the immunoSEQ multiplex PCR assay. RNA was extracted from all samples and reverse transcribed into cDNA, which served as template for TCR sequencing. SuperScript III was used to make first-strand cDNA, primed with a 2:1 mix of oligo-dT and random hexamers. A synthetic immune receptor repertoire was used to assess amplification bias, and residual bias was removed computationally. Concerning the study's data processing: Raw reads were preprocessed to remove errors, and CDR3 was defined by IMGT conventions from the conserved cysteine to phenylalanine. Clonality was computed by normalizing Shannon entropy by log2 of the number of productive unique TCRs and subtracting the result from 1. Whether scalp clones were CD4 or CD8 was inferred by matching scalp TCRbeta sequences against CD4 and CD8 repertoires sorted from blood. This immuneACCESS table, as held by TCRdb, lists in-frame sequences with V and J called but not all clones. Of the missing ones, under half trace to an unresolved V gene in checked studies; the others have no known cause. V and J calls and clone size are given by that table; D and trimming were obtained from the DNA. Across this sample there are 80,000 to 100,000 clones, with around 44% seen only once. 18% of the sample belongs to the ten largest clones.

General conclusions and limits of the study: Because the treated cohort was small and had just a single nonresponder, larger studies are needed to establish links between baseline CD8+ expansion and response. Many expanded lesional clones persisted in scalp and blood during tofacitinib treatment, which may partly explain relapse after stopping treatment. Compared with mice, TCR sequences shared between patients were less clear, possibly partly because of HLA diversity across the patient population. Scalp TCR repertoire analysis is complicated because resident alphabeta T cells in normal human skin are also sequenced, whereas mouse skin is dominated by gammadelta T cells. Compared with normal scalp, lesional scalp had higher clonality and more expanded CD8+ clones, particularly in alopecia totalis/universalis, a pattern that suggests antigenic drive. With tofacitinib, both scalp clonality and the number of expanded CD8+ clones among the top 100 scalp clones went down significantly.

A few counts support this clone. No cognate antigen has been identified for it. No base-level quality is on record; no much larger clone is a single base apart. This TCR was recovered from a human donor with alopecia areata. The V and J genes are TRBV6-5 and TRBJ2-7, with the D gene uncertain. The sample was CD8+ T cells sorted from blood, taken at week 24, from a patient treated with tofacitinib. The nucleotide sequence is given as TGTGCCAGCAGTTACACCGACGGATACGAGCAGTACTTC. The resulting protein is CASSYTDGYEQYF.